Presented here are 14 T cell receptor beta chains from one specimen sequenced in a study of blood T cell repertoires in COVID-19. Method: immunoSEQ multiplex PCR; TCRdb's copy keeps in-frame clones and lacks some. The sample holds fewer than 450,000 clones; more than 85% are singletons and the top ten take 1%. The sample taken for sequencing was PBMCs or T cells enriched from blood (not recorded which). The receptor source for this set is a woman aged 25 to 39 who had recovered from COVID-19.

V gene TRBV5-1 combines with J gene TRBJ1-1; a weak D match, TRBD1 (5 bases). Germline-derived CDR1 and CDR2 are SGHRS and YFSETQ. V dropped 6 bases and J dropped 4 bases, with 19 bases sitting between them. CDR3 length: 15 amino acids. The CDR3 loop reads CASIPEAAGGTEAFF. CDR3 DNA sequence: TGCGCCAGCATCCCGGAGGCGGCCGGGGGCACTGAAGCTTTCTTT.

The chain links TRBV18 to TRBJ1-1; TRBD1 agrees at 7 bases. Germline CDR1 reads KGHSH; CDR2 reads LQKENI. This CDR3 spans 15 amino acids. V was clipped by 2 bases and J by 4 bases; unmatched bases: 7. DNA of the CDR3: TGTGCCAGCTCACCAGGGACAGCCCCCGGCACTGAAGCTTTCTTT. Protein product: CASSPGTAPGTEAFF. Together with reference TRBV18 and TRBJ1-1, the CDR3 gives the full variable domain: NAGVMQNPRHLVRRRGQEARLRCSPMKGHSHVYWYRQLPEEGLKFMVYLQKENIIDESGMPKERFSAEFPKEGPSILRIQQVVRGDSAAYFCASSPGTAPGTEAFFGQGTRLTVV.

V usage is TRBV4-1 and J usage is TRBJ1-2; D might be TRBD1 (5 bases). The CDR3 is 13 amino acids. Trimming removed 0 bases at V and 5 bases at J, with 7 bases between. Germline V gene sequence: CDR1 MGHRA, CDR2 YSYEKL. The CDR3 region has the DNA TGCGCCAGCAGCCAAGAGTCAGGGTATGGCTACACCTTC. This gives the protein CASSQESGYGYTF.

The CDR3 DNA is TGTGCCAGCAGCAAAACCGAGCGGGGGCTGAGCTCCTACAATGAGCAGTTCTTC. Its protein is CASSKTERGLSSYNEQFF. The chain couples TRBV21-1 to TRBJ2-1; TRBD2 was called by the table and not checked on the DNA. TRBV21-1 is a listed pseudogene. This CDR3 spans 18 amino acids.

The chain couples TRBV6-5 to TRBJ2-1, with D possibly being TRBD2 (5 bases). V lost 6 bases and J lost 6, with 15 bases in between. This CDR3 region has 14 residues. The germline V gene has CDR1 MNHEY and CDR2 SVGAGI. CDR3 DNA sequence: TGTGCCAGCAGAGGAGGAGGTTCGGGCAATGAGCAGTTCTTC. This codes for CASRGGGSGNEQFF.

V usage is TRBV28 and J usage is TRBJ1-3; TRBD1 agrees at 7 bases. The CDR3 length is 12 residues. Unmatched junction bases numbered 4, after V lost 10 bases and J lost 4 bases. Germline CDR1 MDHEN, CDR2 SYDVKM. This CDR3 reads CAIGTAGNTIYF. Here the CDR3 DNA reads TGTGCCATCGGGACAGCCGGAAACACCATATATTTT.

The chain joins TRBV28 to TRBJ2-5, with TRBD1 matching over 11 bases. Losses at the gene ends were 2 bases for V and 4 bases for J; bases not matched to a gene: 18. Looked up from germline, CDR1 is MDHEN and CDR2 is SYDVKM. This CDR3 contains 20 residues. CDR3 sequence reads: CASSLTRTPGQGALGETQYF. CDR3 in DNA: TGTGCCAGCAGTTTAACCCGTACCCCTGGACAGGGGGCGCTCGGAGAGACCCAGTACTTC.

The J gene is TRBJ1-2, the V gene TRBV21-1. TRBV21-1 is designated a pseudogene. CDR3 length: 20 amino acids. CDR3 region: CASSTPKGADDKQRRYGYTF. CDR3 DNA sequence: TGTGCCAGCAGCACGCCAAAGGGAGCTGATGACAAGCAGCGGAGGTATGGCTACACCTTC.

This chain joins TRBV6-6 and TRBJ2-6, with 9 bases aligning to TRBD2. The CDR3 contains 16 residues. V gave up 6 bases and J gave up 4 bases; unmatched junction bases: 7. From germline, CDR1 is MNHNY and CDR2 SVGAGI (reference sequence). The CDR3 DNA reads TGTGCCAGCAGCCCTAGCGGGGCCGGAGGGGCCAACGTCCTGACTTTC. It translates to CASSPSGAGGANVLTF.

The rearrangement links TRBV5-4 to TRBJ1-1; 7 positions agree with TRBD1. This CDR3 spans 15 amino acids. From germline, CDR1 is SGHNT and CDR2 YYREEE (reference sequence). J was trimmed by 1 base and V by 2 bases; bases with no gene match: 5. The CDR3 DNA sequence: TGTGCCAGCAGCTTTCCAGGGACAGCGAACACTGAAGCTTTCTTT. It is translated as CASSFPGTANTEAFF.

The chain uses TRBV11-2 and TRBJ1-4; 9 bases line up with TRBD1. Germline assignment: CDR1 SGHAT and CDR2 FQNNGV. V trimming: 0 bases; J trimming: 7 bases; junction bases outside the gene matches: 6. The CDR3 covers 16 residues. The CDR3 nucleotides are TGTGCCAGCAGCTTAGATGGGGGACAGGGAAGTGAAAAACTGTTTTTT. It codes for CASSLDGGQGSEKLFF.

The genes are TRBV6-2 or TRBV6-3 and TRBJ2-7; TRBD2 aligns across 9 bases. The germline V gene has CDR1 MNHEY and CDR2 SVGEGT. V lost 4 bases and J lost 0; bases outside the gene matches: 4. The CDR3 consists of 15 residues. CDR3 loop: CASSSSGRPSYEQYF. The CDR3 DNA is TGTGCCAGCAGTTCAAGCGGGAGGCCCTCCTACGAGCAGTACTTC.

DNA of the CDR3: TGTGCCATCACCCAGGGTTCCCACTCTGGAAACACCATATATTTT. Translating gives CAITQGSHSGNTIYF. The chain is built from TRBV10-3 and TRBJ1-3; a weak D match, TRBD1 (5 bases). The CDR3 consists of 15 residues. The V end lost 7 bases, the J end lost 0 bases, and 13 bases lay between the germline ends. Germline CDR1 ENHRY, CDR2 SYGVKD.

The genes are TRBV18 and TRBJ1-3; weak D call: TRBD1 (6 bases). The CDR3 has 15 residues. CDR1 and CDR2 from the germline V gene are KGHSH and LQKENI. Trimming cost V 1 base and J 1 base, with 8 bases left between them. CDR3 loop: CASSPLQGSGNTIYF. The CDR3 coding sequence is TGTGCCAGCTCACCACTCCAGGGGTCTGGAAACACCATATATTTT. Looking up the rest from reference TRBV18 and TRBJ1-3 gives the full variable domain: NAGVMQNPRHLVRRRGQEARLRCSPMKGHSHVYWYRQLPEEGLKFMVYLQKENIIDESGMPKERFSAEFPKEGPSILRIQQVVRGDSAAYFCASSPLQGSGNTIYFGEGSWLTVV.